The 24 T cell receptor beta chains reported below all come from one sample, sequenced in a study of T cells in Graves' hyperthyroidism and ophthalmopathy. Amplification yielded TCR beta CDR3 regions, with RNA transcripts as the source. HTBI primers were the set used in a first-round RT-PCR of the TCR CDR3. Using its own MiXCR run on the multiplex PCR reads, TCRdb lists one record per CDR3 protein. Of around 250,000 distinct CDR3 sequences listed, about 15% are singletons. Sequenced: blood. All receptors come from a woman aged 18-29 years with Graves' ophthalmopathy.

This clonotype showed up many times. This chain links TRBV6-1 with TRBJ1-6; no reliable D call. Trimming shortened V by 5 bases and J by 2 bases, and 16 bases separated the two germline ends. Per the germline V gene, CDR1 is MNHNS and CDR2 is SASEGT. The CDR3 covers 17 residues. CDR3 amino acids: CASSYRRQATYNSPLHF. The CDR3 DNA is TGTGCCAGCAGTTATAGGCGGCAGGCAACCTATAATTCACCCCTCCACTTT.

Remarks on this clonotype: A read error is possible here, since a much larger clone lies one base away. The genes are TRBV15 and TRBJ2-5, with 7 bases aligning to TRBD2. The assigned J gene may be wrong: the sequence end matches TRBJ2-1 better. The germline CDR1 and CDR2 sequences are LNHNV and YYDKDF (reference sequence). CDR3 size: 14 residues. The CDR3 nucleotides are TGTGCCACCAGCAGAGAGGGGGTGCGGGAGACCCAGTTCTTC. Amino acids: CATSREGVRETQFF.

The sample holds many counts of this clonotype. As DNA, the CDR3 is TGTGCCAGCAGCCCCGGGACAGGAATTCCTGAAGCTTTCTTT. It translates to CASSPGTGIPEAFF. This chain joins TRBV7-3 and TRBJ1-1, with TRBD1 matching 8 bases. CDR3 size: 14 residues. V lost 5 bases and J lost 6; bases outside the gene matches: 8. Germline values: CDR1 SGHTA, CDR2 FQGTGA.

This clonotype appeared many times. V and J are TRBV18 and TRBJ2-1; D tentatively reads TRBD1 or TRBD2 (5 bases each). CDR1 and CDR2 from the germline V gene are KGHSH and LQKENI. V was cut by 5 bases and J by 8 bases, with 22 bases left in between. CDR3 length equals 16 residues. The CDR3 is CASSTAGTPLGDEQFF. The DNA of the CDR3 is TGTGCCAGCTCAACGGCCGGGACGCCCCTCGGGGATGAGCAGTTCTTC.

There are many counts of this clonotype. CDR3 sequence reads: CAWRGTGDTGELFF. The CDR3 bases are TGTGCCTGGAGGGGGACAGGGGACACCGGGGAGCTGTTTTTT. The chain combines TRBV30 with TRBJ2-2, with 10 nucleotides matching TRBD1. Per germline, CDR1 GTSNPN and CDR2 SVGIG (reference sequence). The trim removed 3 bases at V and 3 bases at J, leaving 1 base unmatched. CDR3 size: 14 residues.

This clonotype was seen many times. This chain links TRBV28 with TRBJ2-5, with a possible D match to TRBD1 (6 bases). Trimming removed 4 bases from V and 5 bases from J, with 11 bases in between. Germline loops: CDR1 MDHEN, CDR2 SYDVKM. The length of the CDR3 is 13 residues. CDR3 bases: TGTGCCAGCAGTTCAGGGGTCGGGGAGACCCAGTACTTC. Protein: CASSSGVGETQYF.

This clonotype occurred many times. The CDR3 loop reads CASSQRSRDREPQHF. CDR3 DNA: TGTGCCAGCAGTCAAAGATCCCGGGATCGTGAACCCCAGCATTTT. The V and J genes are TRBV28 and TRBJ1-5, with D uncertain. The CDR3 is 15 amino acids. From germline, CDR1 is MDHEN and CDR2 SYDVKM. V lost 5 bases, J lost 10 bases, and 21 bases lay in between.

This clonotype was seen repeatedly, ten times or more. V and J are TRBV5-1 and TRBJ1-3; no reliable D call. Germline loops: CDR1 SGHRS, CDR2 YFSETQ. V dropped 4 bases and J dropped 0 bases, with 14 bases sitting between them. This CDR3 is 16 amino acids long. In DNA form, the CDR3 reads TGCGCCAGCAGCAGGCTTCCATCGAGCTCTGGAAACACCATATATTTT. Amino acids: CASSRLPSSSGNTIYF.

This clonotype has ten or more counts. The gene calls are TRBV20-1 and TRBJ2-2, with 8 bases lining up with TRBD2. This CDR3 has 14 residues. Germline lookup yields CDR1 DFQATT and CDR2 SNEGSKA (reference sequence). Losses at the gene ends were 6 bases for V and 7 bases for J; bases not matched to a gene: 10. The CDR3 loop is CSAQGTRDVGELFF. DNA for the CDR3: TGCAGTGCCCAGGGGACTAGGGACGTCGGGGAGCTGTTTTTT.

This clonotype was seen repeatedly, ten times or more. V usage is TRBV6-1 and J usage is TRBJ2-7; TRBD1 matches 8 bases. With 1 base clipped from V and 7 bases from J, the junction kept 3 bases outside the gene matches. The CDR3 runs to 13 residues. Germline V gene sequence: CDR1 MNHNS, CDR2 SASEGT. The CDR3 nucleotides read TGTGCCAGCAGTGAAGGCGACAGGGGAGAGCAGTACTTC. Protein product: CASSEGDRGEQYF.

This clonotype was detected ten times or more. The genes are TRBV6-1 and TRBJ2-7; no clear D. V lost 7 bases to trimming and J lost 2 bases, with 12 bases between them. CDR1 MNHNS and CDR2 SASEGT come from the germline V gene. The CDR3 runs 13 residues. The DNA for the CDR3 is TGTGCCAGCACGTCCGGTCCTACCTACGAGCAGTACTTC. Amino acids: CASTSGPTYEQYF.

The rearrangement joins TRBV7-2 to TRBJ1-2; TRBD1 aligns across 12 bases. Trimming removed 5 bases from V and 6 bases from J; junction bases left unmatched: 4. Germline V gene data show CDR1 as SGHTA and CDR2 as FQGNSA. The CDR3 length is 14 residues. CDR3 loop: CASSTGTGGHGYTF. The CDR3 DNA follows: TGTGCCAGCAGCACCGGGACAGGGGGCCATGGCTACACCTTC.

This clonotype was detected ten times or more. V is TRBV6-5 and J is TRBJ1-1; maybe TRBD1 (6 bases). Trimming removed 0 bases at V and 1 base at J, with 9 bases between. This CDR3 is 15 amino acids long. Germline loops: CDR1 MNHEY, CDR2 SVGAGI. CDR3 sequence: CASSYSPQGNTEAFF. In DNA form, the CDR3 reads TGTGCCAGCAGTTACTCACCACAGGGGAACACTGAAGCTTTCTTT.

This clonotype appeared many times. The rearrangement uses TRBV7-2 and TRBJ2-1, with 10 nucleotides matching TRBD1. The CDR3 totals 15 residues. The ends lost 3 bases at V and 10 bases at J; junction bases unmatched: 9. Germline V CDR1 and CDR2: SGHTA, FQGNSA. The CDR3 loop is CASSFRDRGHREQFF. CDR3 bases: TGTGCCAGCAGCTTCCGGGACAGGGGTCACCGGGAGCAGTTCTTC.

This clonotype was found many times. The CDR3 spells CASSLGSGGTYNSPLHF. CDR3 bases: TGTGCCAGCAGCTTAGGTTCAGGAGGCACCTATAATTCACCCCTCCACTTT. The chain is built from TRBV7-8 and TRBJ1-6; D remains ambiguous. Germline V gives CDR1 SGHVS, CDR2 FQNEAQ. Trimming stripped 1 base from V and 2 bases from J, with 12 bases between. The CDR3 is 17 amino acids. Drawing the rest from reference TRBV7-8 and TRBJ1-6, the complete variable domain is GAGVSQSPRYKVAKRGQDVALRCDPISGHVSLFWYQQALGQGPEFLTYFQNEAQLDKSGLPSDRFFAERPEGSVSTLKIQRTQQEDSAVYLCASSLGSGGTYNSPLHFGNGTRLTVT.

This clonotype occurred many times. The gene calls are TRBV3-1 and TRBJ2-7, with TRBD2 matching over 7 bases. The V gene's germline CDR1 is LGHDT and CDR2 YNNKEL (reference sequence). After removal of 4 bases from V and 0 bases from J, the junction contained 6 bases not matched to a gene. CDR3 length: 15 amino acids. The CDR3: CASSPTLATSYEQYF. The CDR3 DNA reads TGTGCCAGCAGCCCAACACTAGCGACCTCCTACGAGCAGTACTTC.

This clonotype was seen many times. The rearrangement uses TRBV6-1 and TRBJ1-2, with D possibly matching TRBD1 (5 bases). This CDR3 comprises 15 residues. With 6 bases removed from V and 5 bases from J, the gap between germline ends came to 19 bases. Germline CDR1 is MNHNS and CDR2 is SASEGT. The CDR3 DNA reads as TGTGCCAGCAGCAGGGACGGCACGGATCCTTATGGCTACACCTTC. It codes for CASSRDGTDPYGYTF.

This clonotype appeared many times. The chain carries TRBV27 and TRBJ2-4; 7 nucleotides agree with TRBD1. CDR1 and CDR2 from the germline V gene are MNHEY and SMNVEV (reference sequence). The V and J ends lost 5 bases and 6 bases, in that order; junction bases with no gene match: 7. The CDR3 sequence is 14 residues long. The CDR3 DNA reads TGTGCCAGCAGTACACCAGGGGGTTCAAACATTCAGTACTTC. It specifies CASSTPGGSNIQYF.

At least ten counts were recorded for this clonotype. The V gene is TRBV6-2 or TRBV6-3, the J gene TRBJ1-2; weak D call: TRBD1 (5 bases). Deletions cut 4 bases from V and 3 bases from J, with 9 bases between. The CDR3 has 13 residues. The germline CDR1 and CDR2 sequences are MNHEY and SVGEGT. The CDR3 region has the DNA TGTGCCAGCAGTTGGGACCTAGACTATGGCTACACCTTC. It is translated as CASSWDLDYGYTF.

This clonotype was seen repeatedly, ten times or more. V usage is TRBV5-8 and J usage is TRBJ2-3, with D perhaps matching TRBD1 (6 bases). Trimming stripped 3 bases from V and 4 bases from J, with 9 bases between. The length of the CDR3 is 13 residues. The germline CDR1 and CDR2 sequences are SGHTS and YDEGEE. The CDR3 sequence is CASSSTGSDTQYF. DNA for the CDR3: TGTGCCAGCAGCTCTACAGGGTCAGATACGCAGTATTTT.

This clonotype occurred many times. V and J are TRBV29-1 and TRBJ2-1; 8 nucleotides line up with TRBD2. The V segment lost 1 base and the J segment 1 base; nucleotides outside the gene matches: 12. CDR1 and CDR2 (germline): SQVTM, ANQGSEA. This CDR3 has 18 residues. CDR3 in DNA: TGCAGCGTTGAAGGGGTGCTCAGCGGGAGAGGTTCCTACAATGAGCAGTTCTTC. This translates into CSVEGVLSGRGSYNEQFF.

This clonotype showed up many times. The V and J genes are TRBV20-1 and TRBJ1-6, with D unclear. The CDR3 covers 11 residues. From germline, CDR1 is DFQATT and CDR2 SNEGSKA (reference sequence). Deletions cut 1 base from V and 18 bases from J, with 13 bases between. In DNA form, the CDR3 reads TGCAGTGCTAGAGCCATCCCCCTACCCCACTTT. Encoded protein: CSARAIPLPHF.

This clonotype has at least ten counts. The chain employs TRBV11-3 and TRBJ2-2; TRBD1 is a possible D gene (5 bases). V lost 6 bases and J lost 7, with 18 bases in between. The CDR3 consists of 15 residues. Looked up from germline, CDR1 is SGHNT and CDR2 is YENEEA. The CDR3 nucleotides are TGTGCCAGCAGTTCGTCTCAGGGCCCCGGCGGGGAGCTGTTTTTT. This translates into CASSSSQGPGGELFF.

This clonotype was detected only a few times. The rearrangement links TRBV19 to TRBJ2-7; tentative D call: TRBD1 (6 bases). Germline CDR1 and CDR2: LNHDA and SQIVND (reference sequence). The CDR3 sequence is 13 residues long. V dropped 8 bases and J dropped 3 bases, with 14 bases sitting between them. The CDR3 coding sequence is TGTGCCAGTCGAGCCAGGGGCCTCTACGAGCAGTACTTC. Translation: CASRARGLYEQYF.